This T cell receptor (beta chain) was documented in a study of cytomegalovirus exposure and HLA in healthy donors. Overall study findings and caveats: Many donors shared some public TCRs, even though most TCR sequences were rare. Reports credit the classifier with highly specific, highly sensitive diagnosis of cytomegalovirus status. The authors listed about 170 TCR beta chains as cytomegalovirus-associated. It was found in a later analysis that first-cohort TCR clusters tended to co-occur in the approximately 120 validation repertoires.

Deletions cut 5 bases from V and 5 bases from J, with 12 bases between. CDR3 length equals 13 residues. Per the germline V gene, CDR1 is LNHDA and CDR2 is SQIVND (reference sequence). Of note for this clone: The target antigen is unknown.

Measured with immunoSEQ multiplex PCR; TCRdb has only the in-frame clones, and not every one. The sample lists about 160,000 clones; about nine tenths were seen once. V and J are TRBV19 and TRBJ1-1; no firm D call. The clonotype comes from a woman aged 18-30 years in good health and CMV-seropositive. The sample consisted of PBMCs. The CDR3 sequence: CASSVQVETEAFF. The CDR3 nucleotides read TGTGCCAGTAGTGTGCAGGTTGAAACTGAAGCTTTCTTT.